The rows below give T cell receptor beta chains drawn from one sample of a study of blood T cell repertoires in COVID-19. The data were produced by immunoSEQ multiplex PCR, yet TCRdb's version contains in-frame clones alone and is incomplete. Here the sample spans around 230,000 clones, 75% to 90% being singletons. Specimen: PBMCs or T cells enriched from blood (not recorded which). These receptors were taken from a woman aged 40 to 55 with acute COVID-19. The CDR3 runs from the conserved cysteine through the conserved F or W. D genes are given only for firm matches. Only part of the rows carry a size: once, few, many, or a class if the clone is expanded.

V: TRBV9; D: TRBD1; size: NA; J: TRBJ1-2; DNA: TGTGCCAGCAGCGAAGGGGGACAGCTTAACTATGGCTACACCTTC; CDR3: CASSEGGQLNYGYTF
V: TRBV3-1/TRBV3-2; D: TRBD2; size: NA; J: TRBJ2-3; DNA: TGTGCCAGCAGCCTAGGGTCTAGCGGGTCCCCAGATACGCAGTATTTT; CDR3: CASSLGSSGSPDTQYF
V: TRBV9; D: TRBD1; size: NA; J: TRBJ2-2; DNA: TGTGCCAGCGGACAGGGCACCGGGGAGCTGTTTTTT; CDR3: CASGQGTGELFF
V: TRBV19; D: NA; size: NA; J: TRBJ1-1; DNA: TGTGCCAGTAGTAAGGGGAAGTACACTGAAGCTTTCTTT; CDR3: CASSKGKYTEAFF
V: TRBV9; D: NA; size: NA; J: TRBJ1-2; DNA: TGTGCCAGCAGCGAGGCACCGACAGACAGGAGCTATGGCTACACCTTC; CDR3: CASSEAPTDRSYGYTF
V: TRBV7-3; D: TRBD2; size: NA; J: TRBJ2-5; DNA: TGTGCCAGCAGCTTTAATAGCGGGGGGACAGAGACCCAGTACTTC; CDR3: CASSFNSGGTETQYF
V: TRBV5-1; D: TRBD1; size: NA; J: TRBJ1-2; DNA: TGCGCCAGCAGCTTGGGGGGGACAGCGAATGGCTACACCTTC; CDR3: CASSLGGTANGYTF
V: TRBV2; D: NA; size: NA; J: TRBJ1-1; DNA: TGTGCCACTTCCATTCCCAGGGCCGGCACTGAAGCTTTCTTT; CDR3: CATSIPRAGTEAFF
V: TRBV28; D: TRBD1; size: NA; J: TRBJ2-2; DNA: TGTGCCAGCAGGACCGGGACAGTGCCCGGGGAGCTGTTTTTT; CDR3: CASRTGTVPGELFF
V: TRBV19; D: NA; size: few; J: TRBJ1-2; DNA: TGTGCCAGTAGTATAGGGGGTCGACAGACCGTGAGCTACACCTTC; CDR3: CASSIGGRQTVSYTF
V: TRBV13; D: NA; size: NA; J: TRBJ2-1; DNA: TGTGCCAGCAGCTTAGAGGGGGTTTACAATGAGCAGTTCTTC; CDR3: CASSLEGVYNEQFF
V: TRBV30; D: NA; size: NA; J: TRBJ1-1; DNA: TGTGCCTGGTCCCCCCCTGGGACAATTGAAGCTTTCTTT; CDR3: CAWSPPGTIEAFF
V: TRBV5-1; D: NA; size: NA; J: TRBJ1-3; DNA: TGCGCCAGCAGCCCCCGGGAAGGGGGTCATGGAAACACCATATATTTT; CDR3: CASSPREGGHGNTIYF
V: TRBV2; D: NA; size: NA; J: TRBJ2-3; DNA: TGTGCCAGCCGACTAGAAGGCGATACGCAGTATTTT; CDR3: CASRLEGDTQYF
V: TRBV7-2; D: NA; size: once; J: TRBJ1-1; DNA: TGTGCCAGCAGCTTAGGAGGGGGTAGGAACACTGAAGCTTTCTTT; CDR3: CASSLGGGRNTEAFF
V: TRBV9; D: NA; size: NA; J: TRBJ1-4; DNA: TGTGCCAGCAGCTTGCAGGGGTCTAATGAAAAACTGTTTTTT; CDR3: CASSLQGSNEKLFF
V: TRBV7-9; D: NA; size: once; J: TRBJ2-1; DNA: TGTGCCAGCGCAGGGAGGATTCCCTACAATGAGCAGTTCTTC; CDR3: CASAGRIPYNEQFF
V: TRBV6-5; D: TRBD1; size: NA; J: TRBJ1-1; DNA: TGTGCCAGCAGTAACGACAGGGACACTGAAGCTTTCTTT; CDR3: CASSNDRDTEAFF
V: TRBV5-5; D: NA; size: NA; J: TRBJ1-1; DNA: TGTGCCAGCAGCTTGGGTTCAGGGCCCATGAACACTGAAGCTTTCTTT; CDR3: CASSLGSGPMNTEAFF
V: TRBV24-1; D: TRBD1; size: once; J: TRBJ1-1; DNA: TGTGCCACCAGTGAACCCGGGACAGGGGGGCGAACTTTCTTT; CDR3: CATSEPGTGGRTFF
V: TRBV5-4; D: NA; size: NA; J: TRBJ1-1; DNA: TGTGCCAGCAGCTCTGCGGGACGGTCCGTTACTGAAGCTTTCTTT; CDR3: CASSSAGRSVTEAFF
V: TRBV5-4; D: TRBD1; size: NA; J: TRBJ2-7; DNA: TGTGCCAGCAGCGCGGGCCCCAGGGACAGGGACTACGAGCAGTACTTC; CDR3: CASSAGPRDRDYEQYF
V: TRBV6-5; D: NA; size: NA; J: TRBJ1-2; DNA: TGTGCCAGCACTCCCCGCCGAGAAACTTATGGCTACACCTTC; CDR3: CASTPRRETYGYTF